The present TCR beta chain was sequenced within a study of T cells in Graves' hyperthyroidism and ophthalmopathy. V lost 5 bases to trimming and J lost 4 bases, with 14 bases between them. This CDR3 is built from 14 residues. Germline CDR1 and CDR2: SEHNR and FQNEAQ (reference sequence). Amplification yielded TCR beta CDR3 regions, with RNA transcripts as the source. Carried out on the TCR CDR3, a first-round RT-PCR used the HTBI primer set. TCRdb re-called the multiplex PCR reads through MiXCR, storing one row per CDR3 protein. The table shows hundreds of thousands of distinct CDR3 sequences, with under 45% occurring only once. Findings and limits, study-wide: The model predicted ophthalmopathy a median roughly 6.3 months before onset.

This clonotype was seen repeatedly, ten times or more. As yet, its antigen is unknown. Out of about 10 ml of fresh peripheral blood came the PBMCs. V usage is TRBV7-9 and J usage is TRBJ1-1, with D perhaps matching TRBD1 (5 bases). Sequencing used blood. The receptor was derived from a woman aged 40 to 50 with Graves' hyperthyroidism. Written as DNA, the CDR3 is TGTGCCAGCAGCGGCGCCCAGAGGGGCACTGAAGCTTTCTTT. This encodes CASSGAQRGTEAFF.